This TCR beta chain comes out of a study of T cells in Graves' hyperthyroidism and ophthalmopathy. The study defined stable Graves' hyperthyroidism as no ophthalmopathy progression within 18 months. Whole-study results and caveats: Most clonotypes expanded in thyroid above 0.001 were likewise present in blood. The model anticipated ophthalmopathy a median about 6.5 months pre-onset.

This clonotype was found many times. Its antigen is still unknown. The CDR3 consists of 16 residues. Germline V gene data show CDR1 as SGHTA and CDR2 as FQGTGA. V lost 5 bases and J lost 6, with 20 bases in between. It was RNA transcripts that yielded the amplified TCR beta CDR3 regions. First-round RT-PCR with HTBI primers amplified the TCR CDR3 region. MiXCR was run by TCRdb on the multiplex PCR reads, yielding one entry per CDR3 protein. Among 400,000 to 550,000 distinct CDR3 sequences, around 14% were seen once, and the ten largest hold about 17%. Sequencing used blood. This clonotype was obtained from a young woman with Graves' hyperthyroidism. V usage is TRBV7-3 and J usage is TRBJ2-1, with D perhaps TRBD1 or TRBD2 (6 bases each). In DNA, the CDR3 is TGTGCCAGCAGCCACCCGGGGGCCGATCTAAGCAATGAGCAGTTCTTC. It specifies CASSHPGADLSNEQFF. Drawing the rest from reference TRBV7-3 and TRBJ2-1, the complete variable domain is GAGVSQTPSNKVTEKGKYVELRCDPISGHTALYWYRQSLGQGPEFLIYFQGTGAADDSGLPNDRFFAVRPEGSVSTLKIQRTERGDSAVYLCASSHPGADLSNEQFFGPGTRLTVL.